This TCR beta chain was identified in a study of Graves' ophthalmopathy and Graves' hyperthyroidism. Study details: Peripheral blood collection took place at initial diagnosis, before any treatment.

Clinicians made diagnoses from clinical symptoms, serum thyroxine, TRAb, thyroid ultrasound and orbital computed tomography. Investigators amplified TCR beta CDR3 regions from RNA transcripts. First-round RT-PCR with HTBI primers preceded a second-round multiplex PCR. TCRdb re-derived calls from the multiplex PCR reads in MiXCR, one entry per CDR3 protein. In the table there are under 800,000 distinct CDR3 sequences, about 20% of which are singletons. This clonotype was seen ten or more times. Sequencing was performed on peripheral blood. The sequence derives from a woman aged 18-29 years with stable Graves' hyperthyroidism. Some clones in this sample may be carry-over from other donors' samples.

The chain's CDR3 is CSVEGRDNYGYTF. CDR3 DNA sequence: TGCAGCGTTGAGGGCAGGGATAACTATGGCTACACCTTC. This rearrangement joins TRBV29-1 to TRBJ1-2, with a possible D match to TRBD1 (5 bases). The CDR3 totals 13 residues. Looked up from germline, CDR1 is SQVTM and CDR2 is ANQGSEA. V dropped 3 bases and J dropped 1 base, with 9 bases sitting between them. Full variable domain (rest looked up from reference TRBV29-1 and TRBJ1-2): SAVISQKPSRDICQRGTSLTIQCQVDSQVTMMFWYRQQPGQSLTLIATANQGSEATYESGFVIDKFPISRPNLTFSTLTVSNMSPEDSSIYLCSVEGRDNYGYTFGSGTRLTVV.